The 13 T cell receptor beta chains in this list originate from one sample, sequenced in a study of glioma-infiltrating T cells after dendritic cell vaccination. Time point defined: after dendritic cell vaccination, including at tumor progression/relapse. Autologous tumor lysate was loaded overnight onto monocyte-derived dendritic cells grown approximately seven days with IL-4 and GM-CSF. The table came from immunoSEQ multiplex PCR; TCRdb's copy has only in-frame clones and leaves some out. The table has 2,000 to 2,500 clones, around 78% seen once. The specimen comprised tumor tissue, sampled after dendritic cell vaccination. These receptor sequences come from a human donor with glioblastoma.

The V call is TRBV19, the J call TRBJ2-5; D perhaps matches TRBD2 (6 bases). Germline values: CDR1 LNHDA, CDR2 SQIVND (reference sequence). This CDR3 has 16 amino acids. Deletions cut 5 bases from V and 2 bases from J, with 18 bases between. The CDR3 region has the DNA TGTGCCAGTAGTCCTTTAGGGAGGCGGGATCAAGAGACCCAGTACTTC. Translated, it gives CASSPLGRRDQETQYF.

The rearrangement uses TRBV27 and TRBJ1-4, with TRBD1 as a possible D gene (5 bases). The CDR3 sequence is 14 residues long. Per germline, CDR1 MNHEY and CDR2 SMNVEV (reference sequence). V was shortened by 6 bases and J by 5 bases, with 13 bases between the two germline ends. The CDR3 sequence: CASSRSGSNEKLFF. DNA of the CDR3: TGTGCCAGCAGCAGGTCAGGGTCGAATGAAAAACTGTTTTTT.

This clone was seen a handful of times. This chain joins TRBV30 and TRBJ2-3, with TRBD2 matching 8 bases. The CDR3 is made up of 14 amino acids. Germline-derived CDR1 and CDR2 are GTSNPN and SVGIG (reference sequence). V lost 2 bases, J lost 1 base, and 2 bases stayed unmatched. CDR3 bases: TGTGCCTGGAGTATTAGCGGGGGCACAGATACGCAGTATTTT. Protein: CAWSISGGTDTQYF.

This clone came up once. This chain links TRBV28 with TRBJ2-3, with TRBD2 identical over 10 bases. From germline, CDR1 is MDHEN and CDR2 SYDVKM. There are 16 residues in the CDR3. The J segment lost 1 base and the V segment lost 3 bases, leaving 4 bases of the junction unmatched. Written as DNA, the CDR3 is TGTGCCAGCAGTTTGGCCGGGACTAGCGGCACAGATACGCAGTATTTT. Its protein product is CASSLAGTSGTDTQYF. Using reference TRBV28 and TRBJ2-3 for the parts outside the CDR3, the full variable domain is DVKVTQSSRYLVKRTGEKVFLECVQDMDHENMFWYRQDPGLGLRLIYFSYDVKMKEKGDIPEGYSVSREKKERFSLILESASTNQTSMYLCASSLAGTSGTDTQYFGPGTRLTVL.

V is TRBV2 and J is TRBJ2-2, with 10 bases aligning to TRBD2. V shed 5 bases, J shed 7 bases, and the junction held 4 bases outside the gene matches. Germline CDR1 SNHLY, CDR2 FYNNEI. This CDR3 contains 14 residues. The CDR3 reads CASSRTSGDGELFF. The DNA of the CDR3 is TGTGCCAGCAGTAGGACTAGCGGAGACGGGGAGCTGTTTTTT.

The chain joins TRBV7-2 to TRBJ2-1; 8 bases align to TRBD1. Germline CDR1 SGHTA, CDR2 FQGNSA. The CDR3 consists of 17 residues. Trimming at V came to 5 bases and at J to 1 base, leaving 10 bases not matched to a gene. In nucleotides, the CDR3 is TGTGCCAGCAGCCGCGGGACAGGCACAATTTCCTACAATGAGCAGTTCTTC. This sequence encodes CASSRGTGTISYNEQFF.

This chain joins TRBV19 and TRBJ2-7, with a weak D call TRBD1 (6 bases). The V gene's germline CDR1 is LNHDA and CDR2 SQIVND (reference sequence). Trimming took 4 bases from V and 2 from J, leaving 12 bases between them. CDR3 length: 14 residues. The CDR3 sequence: CASSKQGTAYEQYF. The CDR3 DNA is TGTGCCAGTAGTAAACAGGGAACCGCCTACGAGCAGTACTTC.

The chain is built from TRBV5-6 and TRBJ2-7, with D possibly being TRBD1 (5 bases). Germline values: CDR1 SGHDT, CDR2 YYEEEE. The CDR3 is 14 residues long. Trimming removed 3 bases at V and 0 bases at J, with 10 bases between. CDR3 sequence reads: CASSWGSSSYEQYF. The CDR3 DNA sequence: TGTGCCAGCAGCTGGGGCAGTTCCTCCTACGAGCAGTACTTC. The full variable domain, its missing parts supplied by reference TRBV5-6 and TRBJ2-7, is DAGVTQSPTHLIKTRGQQVTLRCSPKSGHDTVSWYQQALGQGPQFIFQYYEEEERQRGNFPDRFSGHQFPNYSSELNVNALLLGDSALYLCASSWGSSSYEQYFGPGTRLTVT.

This chain uses TRBV6-5 with TRBJ1-2; 7 bases line up with TRBD1. The CDR3 is 14 amino acids. The V gene end was trimmed by 5 bases and the J gene end by 5 bases; junction bases not matched to a gene: 8. Germline loops: CDR1 MNHEY, CDR2 SVGAGI. CDR3 amino acids: CASSPGTARYGYTF. The CDR3 DNA is TGTGCCAGCAGTCCCGGGACAGCTCGATATGGCTACACCTTC.

This rearrangement joins TRBV5-6 to TRBJ2-3; TRBD2 is a possible D gene (5 bases). With 3 bases removed from V and 2 bases from J, the gap between germline ends came to 16 bases. Germline-derived CDR1 and CDR2 are SGHDT and YYEEEE. The CDR3 spans 16 residues. CDR3: CASSWALGTNTDTQYF. Here the CDR3 DNA reads TGTGCCAGCAGCTGGGCACTAGGAACCAACACAGATACGCAGTATTTT.

As concerns this clone: Germline and junction disagree at one end, which may indicate a read error. The rearrangement links TRBV18 to TRBJ2-3; no firm D call. In germline, CDR1 is KGHSH, CDR2 LQKENI. The CDR3 has 15 amino acids. CDR3 nucleotides: TGTGCCAGCTCCCCACTGGCGCAGGGCACAGATACGCAGTATTTT. This encodes CASSPLAQGTDTQYF. Drawing the rest from reference TRBV18 and TRBJ2-3, the complete variable domain is NAGVMQNPRHLVRRRGQEARLRCSPMKGHSHVYWYRQLPEEGLKFMVYLQKENIIDESGMPKERFSAEFPKEGPSILRIQQVVRGDSAAYFCASSPLAQGTDTQYFGPGTRLTVL.

The chain couples TRBV6-6 to TRBJ2-1, with TRBD2 as a possible D gene (5 bases). The V and J ends lost 6 bases and 7 bases respectively, with 19 bases between them. CDR1 is MNHNY and CDR2 is SVGAGI in the germline V gene (reference sequence). This CDR3 spans 15 amino acids. The DNA of the CDR3 is TGTGCCAGCAGACGCACCGGGGAACTACAAAATGAGCAGTTCTTC. Residues: CASRRTGELQNEQFF.

The chain carries TRBV5-6 and TRBJ2-3; 8 bases are shared with TRBD1. This CDR3 has 16 amino acids. J lost 3 bases, V lost 4 bases, and 10 bases had no gene match. Per germline, CDR1 SGHDT and CDR2 YYEEEE. CDR3 in amino acids: CASSPGRQGATDTQYF. The CDR3 DNA reads TGTGCCAGCAGCCCCGGGCGGCAGGGGGCAACAGATACGCAGTATTTT.